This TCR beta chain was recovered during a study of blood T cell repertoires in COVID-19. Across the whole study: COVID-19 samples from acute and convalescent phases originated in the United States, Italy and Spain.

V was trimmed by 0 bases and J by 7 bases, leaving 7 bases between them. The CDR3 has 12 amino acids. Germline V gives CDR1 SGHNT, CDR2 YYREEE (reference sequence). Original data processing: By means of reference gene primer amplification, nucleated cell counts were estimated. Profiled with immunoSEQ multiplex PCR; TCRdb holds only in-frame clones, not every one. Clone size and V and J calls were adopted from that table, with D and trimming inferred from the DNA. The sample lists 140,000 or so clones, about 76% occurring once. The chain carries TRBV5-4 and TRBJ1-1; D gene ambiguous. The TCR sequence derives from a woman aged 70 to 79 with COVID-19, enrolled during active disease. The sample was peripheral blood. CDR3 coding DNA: TGTGCCAGCAGCTTGGGTCGACTTGAAGCTTTCTTT. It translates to CASSLGRLEAFF. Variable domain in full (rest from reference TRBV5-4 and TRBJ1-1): ETGVTQSPTHLIKTRGQQVTLRCSSQSGHNTVSWYQQALGQGPQFIFQYYREEENGRGNFPPRFSGLQFPNYSSELNVNALELDDSALYLCASSLGRLEAFFGQGTRLTVV.